Reported below is one T cell receptor beta chain. Antigen unknown. This PCR relied on a set of 60 Vbeta primers and 13 Jbeta primers. Some clones are missing from TCRdb's copy, which holds only in-frame ones; the method was immunoSEQ multiplex PCR. This sample has fewer than 130,000 clones; about 90% occur once, and the top ten carry more than 1.5%. The data belong to a study of cytomegalovirus exposure and HLA in healthy donors. Study conclusions and caveats: Per a later analysis, about 15,000 TCR beta sequences showed association with HLA alleles at 0.05 false discovery rate. CMV serostatus alone was available as immune exposure information. Further analysis was carried out later, and it showed several of the most significant clusters appearing linked to common viral pathogens. High specificity and sensitivity for cytomegalovirus status were reported for the classifier.

The sample was PBMCs. This clonotype was sampled from a man aged 35 to 55 in good health and CMV-seronegative.

CDR3 in DNA: TGCGCCAGCAGCTTGGGGCCCCCGACACGACTAGGAGAGCAGTACTTC. Protein product: CASSLGPPTRLGEQYF. This chain uses TRBV5-1 with TRBJ2-7; D is perhaps TRBD2 (6 bases). The V gene's germline CDR1 is SGHRS and CDR2 YFSETQ. Trimming removed 0 bases from V and 7 bases from J, with 20 bases in between. The CDR3 contains 16 residues.